A single sample is the source of the 18 T cell receptor beta chains below, sequenced in a study of molecular identifiers for immune sequencing clone quantification. TCRdb recomputed calls from the PCR reads with MiXCR, one row per CDR3 protein. The sample contains under 800,000 distinct CDR3 sequences, about 25% of which appear only once. The sample was naive CD8+ T cells from blood, with Jurkat cell RNA spiked in. Indicated subset: FACS-sorted CD8+CD4-CCR7+CD45RA+ naive T cells. All receptors derive from a human donor in good health. Some libraries in this study had Jurkat cell RNA spiked in.

The V and J genes are TRBV27 and TRBJ1-5; no firm D call. CDR3 length equals 16 residues. V lost 2 bases to trimming and J lost 1 base, with 12 bases between them. The V gene's germline CDR1 is MNHEY and CDR2 SMNVEV (reference sequence). The chain's CDR3 is CASSLADGGSNQPQHF. The CDR3 DNA reads TGTGCCAGCAGTTTAGCGGATGGAGGAAGCAATCAGCCCCAGCATTTT.

The table lists this clonotype with a few counts. The chain recombines TRBV20-1 with TRBJ1-5; D remains unclear. This CDR3 spans 15 amino acids. Trimming pared 0 bases from V and 3 bases from J, leaving 12 bases between. Germline assignment: CDR1 DFQATT and CDR2 SNEGSKA (reference sequence). The CDR3: CSARDLRGPNQPQHF. The CDR3 DNA follows: TGCAGTGCTAGAGATTTACGGGGTCCCAATCAGCCCCAGCATTTT.

This clonotype has ten or more counts. The chain uses TRBV30 and TRBJ2-1; no definite D call. Germline V gene data show CDR1 as GTSNPN and CDR2 as SVGIG (reference sequence). The V and J ends lost 3 bases and 0 bases respectively, with 6 bases between them. This CDR3 comprises 13 residues. CDR3 sequence (DNA): TGTGCCTGGAGCCTAGACTCCTACAATGAGCAGTTCTTC. It yields the protein CAWSLDSYNEQFF.

The chain couples TRBV27 to TRBJ2-7, with D unclear. CDR1 is MNHEY and CDR2 is SMNVEV in the germline V gene (reference sequence). The CDR3 is made up of 14 amino acids. Trimming stripped 3 bases from V and 0 bases from J, with 9 bases between. The CDR3 loop reads CASSFQAPSYEQYF. CDR3 sequence (DNA): TGTGCCAGCAGTTTTCAGGCCCCCTCCTACGAGCAGTACTTC.

This clonotype turned up a few times. The chain links TRBV13 to TRBJ2-2; the D is unclear. The CDR3 is made up of 15 amino acids. Germline loops: CDR1 PRHDT, CDR2 FYEKMQ (reference sequence). V lost 5 bases to trimming and J lost 6 bases, with 16 bases between them. CDR3 DNA sequence: TGTGCCAGCAGCACGAAGGGTGTTATTTCCGGGGAGCTGTTTTTT. Translating gives CASSTKGVISGELFF.

In the case of this clonotype: A single base separates this from a much larger clone, so it may be a read error. The rearrangement joins TRBV20-1 to TRBJ2-4, with TRBD2 matching over 11 bases. This CDR3 has 18 residues. Trimming cost V 2 bases and J 0 bases; bases outside gene matches: 9. Germline V gene sequence: CDR1 DFQATT, CDR2 SNEGSKA (reference sequence). The CDR3 coding sequence is TGCAGTGCTAGAAGGGGACTAGCGGCCCCTCTAGCCAAAAACATTCAGTACTTC. It translates to CSARRGLAAPLAKNIQYF.

The chain uses TRBV7-9 and TRBJ1-2, with 7 bases fitting TRBD1. The CDR3 loop spans 17 amino acids. The junction had 13 bases not matched to a gene; V was cut back by 2 bases and J by 4 bases. The germline CDR1 and CDR2 sequences are SEHNR and FQNEAQ (reference sequence). CDR3 bases: TGTGCCAGCAGCTTAAGACAGGGTGAGGTACGCGGCTATGGCTACACCTTC. Its translation is CASSLRQGEVRGYGYTF.

This clonotype was observed many times. The V call is TRBV27, the J call TRBJ1-1; 12 positions agree with TRBD1. Germline V lookup: CDR1 MNHEY, CDR2 SMNVEV (reference sequence). The V segment lost 5 bases and the J segment 5 bases; nucleotides outside the gene matches: 9. This CDR3 is 16 amino acids long. Written as DNA, the CDR3 is TGTGCCAGCAGTCTAACCGGGACAGGGGGCGCAACTGAAGCTTTCTTT. This translates into CASSLTGTGGATEAFF.

This clonotype was seen repeatedly, ten times or more. The chain recombines TRBV6-2 or TRBV6-3 with TRBJ1-5, with 8 positions matching TRBD1. Germline V gene data show CDR1 as MNHEY and CDR2 as SVGEGT. The CDR3 spans 15 residues. V shed 6 bases and J 2 bases; nucleotides not matched to a gene: 6. As DNA, the CDR3 is TGTGCCAGCAGACCCCCAGGGGGCGGCAATCAGCCCCAGCATTTT. Translation gives CASRPPGGGNQPQHF.

This clonotype was observed a handful of times. This chain links TRBV6-5 with TRBJ1-4; no reliable D call. The CDR3 contains 15 residues. The germline V gene encodes CDR1 MNHEY and CDR2 SVGAGI. V was clipped by 0 bases and J by 4 bases, with 9 bases between them. The CDR3 sequence is CASSYSPHGNEKLFF. In DNA form, the CDR3 reads TGTGCCAGCAGTTACTCGCCTCATGGTAATGAAAAACTGTTTTTT.

V is TRBV12-3 or TRBV12-4 and J is TRBJ1-1, with D possibly being TRBD1 (6 bases). The CDR3 spans 15 residues. The V gene lost 6 bases and the J gene lost 3 bases, with 17 bases spanning the gap. CDR3 bases: TGTGCCAGCAGGCCGGTCGGGGGGCATGACACTGAAGCTTTCTTT. This sequence encodes CASRPVGGHDTEAFF.

On this clonotype itself: A much larger clone differs from this one at a single base, so this may be a read error. Likely a read error: the CDR3 ends without its conserved phenylalanine or tryptophan. The chain recombines TRBV5-6 with TRBJ1-6; perhaps TRBD1 as D (5 bases). With 4 bases removed from V and 9 bases from J, the gap between germline ends came to 17 bases. The CDR3 loop spans 15 amino acids. Looked up from germline, CDR1 is SGHDT and CDR2 is YYEEEE. The CDR3 loop is CASSPGGTPSSPLHL. CDR3 DNA sequence: TGTGCCAGCAGCCCCGGCGGGACTCCGAGTTCACCCCTCCACCTT.

This clonotype was detected only a few times. The V and J genes are TRBV6-8 and TRBJ2-7, with 8 bases lining up with TRBD1. Germline CDR1 MNHGY, CDR2 SAAAGT. CDR3 length: 18 residues. Unmatched junction bases numbered 12, after V lost 0 bases and J lost 2 bases. CDR3 in DNA: TGTGCCAGCAGTTACTCGTGGGTACCGGGACAGGAGACCTACGAGCAGTACTTC. Translating gives CASSYSWVPGQETYEQYF.

This clonotype was seen repeatedly, ten times or more. CDR3 sequence: CASGSGLETQYF. The CDR3 coding sequence is TGTGCCAGCGGTAGCGGGTTGGAGACCCAGTACTTC. The V gene is TRBV28, the J gene TRBJ2-5, with 7 bases aligning to TRBD2. The CDR3 runs to 12 residues. V gave up 8 bases and J gave up 5 bases; unmatched junction bases: 5. The germline V gene has CDR1 MDHEN and CDR2 SYDVKM.

Worth noting for this clonotype: A much larger clone differs by one base, so this may be a read error. The chain links TRBV5-1 to TRBJ2-7, with 7 positions matching TRBD2. The germline CDR1 and CDR2 sequences are SGHRS and YFSETQ. This CDR3 comprises 16 residues. The CDR3 reads CVSSLADGLVSYEQYF. In DNA form, the CDR3 reads TGCGTCAGCAGCTTGGCGGACGGACTAGTCTCTTACGAGCAGTACTTC.

A word on this clonotype: Compared with germline, one end of the junction differs, possibly owing to a read error. V gene TRBV6-5 combines with J gene TRBJ2-1, with 7 bases aligning to TRBD1. Germline V gives CDR1 MNHEY, CDR2 SVGAGI. The CDR3 is 14 residues long. The CDR3 region has the DNA TGTGCCAGCGGTTACTCGACAGGGAGCAATGAGCAGTTCTTC. Translating gives CASGYSTGSNEQFF.

The genes are TRBV6-2 or TRBV6-3 and TRBJ1-2, with D maybe TRBD1 (6 bases). This CDR3 is built from 15 residues. With 7 bases removed from V and 6 bases from J, the gap between germline ends came to 21 bases. Germline loops: CDR1 MNHEY, CDR2 SVGEGT. CDR3 sequence: CASTILPSTGNGYTF. The DNA for the CDR3 is TGTGCCAGCACCATCTTACCGTCGACAGGAAATGGCTACACCTTC.

The rearrangement uses TRBV7-2 and TRBJ2-1; possibly TRBD1 or TRBD2 for D (5 bases each). CDR1 is SGHTA and CDR2 is FQGNSA in the germline V gene. This CDR3 has 14 amino acids. Trimming left V 5 bases short and J 4 bases short, with 12 bases between. The DNA of the CDR3 is TGTGCCAGCAGCACCGGGACGGTTTACAATGAGCAGTTCTTC. Protein sequence: CASSTGTVYNEQFF.